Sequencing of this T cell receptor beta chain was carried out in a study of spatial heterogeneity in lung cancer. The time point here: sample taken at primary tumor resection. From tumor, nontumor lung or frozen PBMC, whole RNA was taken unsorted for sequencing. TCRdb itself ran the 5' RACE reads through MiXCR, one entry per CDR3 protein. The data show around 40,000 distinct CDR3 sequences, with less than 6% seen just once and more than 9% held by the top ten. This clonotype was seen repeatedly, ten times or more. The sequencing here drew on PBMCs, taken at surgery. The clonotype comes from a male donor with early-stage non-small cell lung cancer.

Written as DNA, the CDR3 is TGTGCCAGCAGTTACTCTTGGACTAGCTCCTACGAGCAGTACTTC. Translation: CASSYSWTSSYEQYF. The chain employs TRBV6-5 and TRBJ2-7; the match to TRBD2 covers 7 bases. CDR1 and CDR2 from the germline V gene are MNHEY and SVGAGI. This CDR3 spans 15 amino acids. V lost 0 bases, J lost 0 bases, and 2 bases stayed unmatched.